This TCR beta chain was sequenced for a study of T cells expressing NK-cell markers. Overall study results and limits: Dominant NKG2C+ clonotype frequencies of about 1.0-7.0% of CD8+ T cells were measured in over 5 donors.

TCRdb re-called the 5' RACE reads and gives one entry per CDR3 protein, without DNA. Its clone listing holds about 430,000 distinct CDR3 sequences. As concerns this clonotype: No antigen is known for it.

Specimen: blood T cells: a sorted CD56 or NKG2C T cell subset, CD4+ or CD8+ T cells, or bulk PBMC T cells (not recorded which). This TCR derives from a woman in her fifties or sixties in good health.

The CDR3 loop reads CASSFEPFGYGYTF. The chain has TRBV5-5 and TRBJ1-2. The CDR3 spans 14 residues. Germline CDR1 is SGHKS and CDR2 is YYEKEE (reference sequence).